Listed here are 5 T cell receptor beta chains from one sample, sequenced in a study of graft-versus-host responses after intestinal transplantation. Their antigens are not known. This table comes from immunoSEQ multiplex PCR, and its TCRdb copy is limited to in-frame clones, with some not included. The sample consists of about 120,000 clones, 75% to 95% of them appearing once. The sample here was unstimulated CD4+ T cells sorted from spleen or lymph node cells, taken before intestinal transplant. Source of these receptors: a human donor who received an intestinal transplant.

The V gene is TRBV18, the J gene TRBJ2-5; possibly TRBD1 or TRBD2 for D (5 bases each). Germline V gives CDR1 KGHSH, CDR2 LQKENI. This CDR3 has 13 amino acids. Trimming shortened V by 6 bases and J by 5 bases, and 13 bases separated the two germline ends. The CDR3 coding sequence is TGTGCCAGCTCTCCAGGGAGTCGGGAGACCCAGTACTTC. Encoded protein: CASSPGSRETQYF.

CDR3 region: CASSARPMGQGEQYF. CDR3 bases: TGTGCCAGCAGCGCAAGACCCATGGGACAGGGGGAGCAGTACTTC. The rearrangement joins TRBV14 to TRBJ2-7; 10 bases line up with TRBD1. Germline trimming cut 5 bases from V and 7 bases from J; bases unmatched to any gene: 11. This CDR3 is built from 15 residues. The germline V gene has CDR1 SGHDN and CDR2 FVKESK.

The chain is built from TRBV21-1 and TRBJ2-7; TRBD1, the table's D call, lacks a check against the DNA. TRBV21-1 is a pseudogene. The CDR3 consists of 14 residues. CDR3 protein: CASSKRDRAYEQYF. In nucleotides, the CDR3 is TGTGCCAGCAGCAAAAGGGACAGGGCCTACGAGCAGTACTTC.

CDR3 residues: CASSLRTGPYEQYF. The CDR3 nucleotides read TGTGCCAGCAGTTTAAGGACAGGCCCCTACGAGCAGTACTTC. The chain combines TRBV27 with TRBJ2-7; 7 nucleotides line up with TRBD1. The V and J ends lost 2 bases and 2 bases, in that order; junction bases with no gene match: 3. The length of the CDR3 is 14 residues. Germline-derived CDR1 and CDR2 are MNHEY and SMNVEV (reference sequence).

Details on this clone: The junction shows a germline mismatch at one end, possibly a read error. This sample includes further DNA sequences coding for the same CDR3. The chain uses TRBV10-3 and TRBJ1-3; D is unclear. The V gene's germline CDR1 is ENHRY and CDR2 SYGVKD. The CDR3 covers 14 residues. The CDR3: CAISEKAGGNTIYF. In nucleotides, the CDR3 is TGTGCTATCAGTGAGAAGGCAGGCGGAAACACCATATATTTT.